The source of this T cell receptor beta chain is a study of regulatory T cells in long-lasting Graves disease. HTBI primers from iRepertoire and Arm-PCR of CDR3 regions yielded the TCR beta libraries. TCRdb analysed the multiplex PCR reads with MiXCR anew, one entry per CDR3 protein. In the table there are around 360,000 distinct CDR3 sequences, roughly 16% of which are singletons. Ten or more counts support this clonotype. With 5 bases clipped from V and 6 bases from J, the junction kept 7 bases outside the gene matches. Germline CDR1 reads MNHNS; CDR2 reads SASEGT. The CDR3 extends over 16 amino acids. Indicated time point: newly diagnosed GD, antithyroid drugs for less than 3 months. PBMC-derived RNA was used for the TCR library. The sample was also linked to a second study, of T cells in Graves' hyperthyroidism and ophthalmopathy.

This sequence originates from a woman aged 18-29 years with Graves disease. The chain employs TRBV6-1 and TRBJ2-1; 13 bases agree with TRBD2. Sequencing used peripheral blood mononuclear cells (PBMCs), obtained at new diagnosis, from a patient treated with antithyroid drugs. CDR3 region: CASSITGTSGINEQFF. The DNA for the CDR3 is TGTGCCAGCAGTATTACCGGGACTAGCGGGATCAATGAGCAGTTCTTC.